This TCR beta chain was recovered during a study of shared clonotypes between healthy human individuals. Naive-designated CD8 cells lacked CD45RO, were positively enriched for CCR7, and omitted terminally differentiated effector memory CD45RA+ cells. The assay was immunoSEQ multiplex PCR, and TCRdb's table has in-frame clones only and misses some. The sample contains around 2,000,000 clones, just over 90% of which appear only once. The CDR3 covers 17 residues. Germline lookup yields CDR1 SGHDN and CDR2 FVKESK. V shed 0 bases and J shed 8 bases, with 20 bases lying between them. This clonotype was sampled from a man aged 18 to 30 in good health. Some clones in this sample may be carry-over from other donors' samples. Sequenced: naive CD8+ T cells from PBMCs. The rearrangement links TRBV14 to TRBJ2-1; D is possibly TRBD1 or TRBD2 (5 bases each). The CDR3 nucleotides are TGTGCCAGCAGCCAAGATAGTTGGGGACCCCCGTGGGATGAGCAGTTCTTC. It translates to CASSQDSWGPPWDEQFF.